The clone carrying this TCR beta chain showed up just once. What it binds is not known. The data are from a study of T cell responses to AZD1222 COVID-19 vaccine. Some clones are missing from TCRdb's copy, which holds only in-frame ones; the method was immunoSEQ multiplex PCR. The sample lists approximately 120,000 clones; roughly 90% were seen once. Germline lookup yields CDR1 SGHVS and CDR2 FQNEAQ. Trimming removed 6 bases from V and 2 bases from J, with 14 bases in between. This CDR3 spans 14 amino acids. Findings of the study overall: No repertoire was sampled before or during the peak T cell response, only after it.

The chain uses TRBV7-8 and TRBJ2-7; tentative D call: TRBD1 (5 bases). The specimen was peripheral blood, collected on day 0 of MenACWY control vaccination. The clonotype was recovered from an adult in good health. The CDR3 nucleotides are TGTGCCAGCAGGTGGGGCTACGGGCCCTACGAGCAGTACTTC. Translation gives CASRWGYGPYEQYF.